The 20 T cell receptor beta chains below were found in one sample sequenced in a study of OX40 agonist ivuxolimab in advanced cancers. Some clones are missing from TCRdb's copy, which holds only in-frame ones; the method was immunoSEQ multiplex PCR. The sample carries almost 45,000 clones, 88% recorded once. The sample here was CD4+ or CD8+ T cells sorted from blood, taken in a trial of the OX40 agonist ivuxolimab. Receptor source: an adult with an advanced solid tumor such as melanoma, head and neck, liver or kidney cancer.

The rearrangement links TRBV7-9 to TRBJ1-1, with a weak D call TRBD1 (5 bases). The CDR3 contains 13 residues. V lost 7 bases and J 1 base, leaving 10 bases between the germline ends. Germline values: CDR1 SEHNR, CDR2 FQNEAQ (reference sequence). The CDR3 bases are TGTGCCAGCACAAGACAGCAGAACACTGAAGCTTTCTTT. Translated, it gives CASTRQQNTEAFF.

This chain links TRBV27 with TRBJ1-3; D is undetermined. V lost 5 bases and J lost 9, with 20 bases in between. Germline-derived CDR1 and CDR2 are MNHEY and SMNVEV (reference sequence). The CDR3 consists of 15 residues. In DNA form, the CDR3 reads TGTGCCAGCAGTAACAAGGGCCCTCTTATGGGCACCATATATTTT. Translated: CASSNKGPLMGTIYF.

In its sample, this clone was seen once. The V call is TRBV9, the J call TRBJ2-7; tentative D call: TRBD2 (6 bases). V dropped 4 bases and J dropped 5 bases, with 16 bases sitting between them. The germline V gene encodes CDR1 SGDLS and CDR2 YYNGEE. The CDR3 totals 14 residues. Written as DNA, the CDR3 is TGTGCCAGCAGCCCGGGACCCTGGGGGGACGAGCAGTACGTC. It encodes CASSPGPWGDEQYV.

The chain is built from TRBV28 and TRBJ2-3, with D unresolved. V was pared by 3 bases and J by 6 bases, with 7 bases between. This CDR3 is 12 amino acids long. Germline CDR1 and CDR2: MDHEN and SYDVKM. The CDR3 sequence: CASSFRPDTQYF. The CDR3 coding sequence is TGTGCCAGCAGTTTTCGACCCGATACGCAGTATTTT. The full variable domain, completed using reference TRBV28 and TRBJ2-3, is DVKVTQSSRYLVKRTGEKVFLECVQDMDHENMFWYRQDPGLGLRLIYFSYDVKMKEKGDIPEGYSVSREKKERFSLILESASTNQTSMYLCASSFRPDTQYFGPGTRLTVL.

The rearrangement uses TRBV4-1 and TRBJ1-1; D is unresolved. The germline V gene has CDR1 MGHRA and CDR2 YSYEKL. CDR3 length: 14 residues. V gave up 1 base and J gave up 0 bases, with 6 bases separating them. In DNA form, the CDR3 reads TGCGCCAGCAGCCAAGCAGCGGTGAACACTGAAGCTTTCTTT. It specifies CASSQAAVNTEAFF.

The V gene is TRBV2, the J gene TRBJ1-3; D call uncertain. V lost 8 bases to trimming and J lost 2 bases, with 10 bases between them. The CDR3 spans 13 residues. CDR1 SNHLY and CDR2 FYNNEI come from the germline V gene. CDR3 amino acids: CASLDQAGNTIYF. The CDR3 DNA is TGTGCCAGCTTAGATCAGGCTGGAAACACCATATATTTT.

V is TRBV2 and J is TRBJ1-1; no definite D call. Trimming took off 6 bases at V and 7 bases at J, with 9 bases between the two ends. Per germline, CDR1 SNHLY and CDR2 FYNNEI. The CDR3 spans 11 residues. The CDR3 region is CASRDIGEAFF. The CDR3 DNA is TGTGCCAGCAGAGATATCGGTGAAGCTTTCTTT.

The chain joins TRBV5-1 to TRBJ1-1, with D possibly being TRBD1 (5 bases). Trimming took off 4 bases at V and 5 bases at J, with 18 bases between the two ends. The CDR3 spans 15 residues. Per germline, CDR1 SGHRS and CDR2 YFSETQ. For the CDR3, the DNA is TGCGCCAGCAGCCAGACTCGGCAGGGATGGACTGAAGCTTTCTTT. Translation gives CASSQTRQGWTEAFF. The full variable domain, in which reference TRBV5-1 and TRBJ1-1 provide the parts outside the CDR3, is KAGVTQTPRYLIKTRGQQVTLSCSPISGHRSVSWYQQTPGQGLQFLFEYFSETQRNKGNFPGRFSGRQFSNSRSEMNVSTLELGDSALYLCASSQTRQGWTEAFFGQGTRLTVV.

The V call is TRBV4-2, the J call TRBJ2-4; the D call may be TRBD1 or TRBD2 (5 bases each). CDR1 is LGHNA and CDR2 is YNFKEQ in the germline V gene. Trimming pared 4 bases from V and 0 bases from J, leaving 13 bases between. The CDR3 length is 16 residues. CDR3 DNA sequence: TGTGCCAGCAGCCTCCCGGGACCAGAAGCCAAAAACATTCAGTACTTC. Its protein product is CASSLPGPEAKNIQYF.

The chain joins TRBV19 to TRBJ1-3; D is uncertain. CDR3 length: 16 amino acids. V was trimmed by 6 bases and J by 0 bases, leaving 15 bases between them. Germline CDR1 and CDR2: LNHDA and SQIVND (reference sequence). The CDR3 coding sequence is TGTGCCAGTAGCCGCCCGGAACTCAGCTCTGGAAACACCATATATTTT. It codes for CASSRPELSSGNTIYF.

The rearrangement uses TRBV6-5 and TRBJ2-1; D is uncertain. The ends were cut back, 0 bases at V and 9 bases at J, with 12 bases in the middle. From germline, CDR1 is MNHEY and CDR2 SVGAGI. This CDR3 has 14 amino acids. CDR3 region: CASSYSRDPTEQFF. The DNA of the CDR3 is TGTGCCAGCAGTTACTCAAGGGATCCTACTGAGCAGTTCTTC.

A single count supports this clone. This sequence joins TRBV28 and TRBJ2-7, with 12 bases aligning to TRBD2. This CDR3 region has 18 residues. V dropped 3 bases and J dropped 3; count of bases not matched to a gene: 12. CDR1 MDHEN and CDR2 SYDVKM come from the germline V gene. CDR3 sequence reads: CASSLVVRLAGVFYEQYF. In DNA form, the CDR3 reads TGTGCCAGCAGTTTGGTTGTGAGACTAGCGGGGGTCTTCTACGAGCAGTACTTC.

The chain joins TRBV4-1 to TRBJ2-2; 7 bases fit TRBD2. Looked up from germline, CDR1 is MGHRA and CDR2 is YSYEKL. This CDR3 region has 16 residues. Trimming took 1 base from V and 3 from J; bases not matched to a gene: 5. CDR3 DNA sequence: TGCGCCAGCAGCCAAGTCTCAGGGAGGGACACCGGGGAGCTGTTTTTT. As protein: CASSQVSGRDTGELFF.

This clone was detected only once. The chain has TRBV9 and TRBJ2-7; TRBD1 aligns across 7 bases. J gave up 3 bases and V 3 bases, and 12 bases lay outside the gene matches. The germline CDR1 and CDR2 sequences are SGDLS and YYNGEE. The CDR3 is made up of 16 amino acids. The CDR3 coding sequence is TGTGCCAGCAGCGCTACTACAGGGGACAACCACTACGAGCAGTACTTC. This codes for CASSATTGDNHYEQYF.

This clone was counted many times. In nucleotides, the CDR3 is TGTGCCAGCAGTTTTACAGGGGGGAACACCGGGGAGCTGTTTTTT. This codes for CASSFTGGNTGELFF. The chain carries TRBV27 and TRBJ2-2; 8 positions agree with TRBD1. V shed 3 bases, J shed 1 base, and the junction held 1 base outside the gene matches. The CDR3 contains 15 residues. Looked up from germline, CDR1 is MNHEY and CDR2 is SMNVEV (reference sequence).

This clone was found once. CDR3 sequence: CASSSTGGNEKLFF. In DNA, the CDR3 is TGTGCCAGCAGCTCGACAGGAGGAAATGAAAAACTGTTTTTT. The chain joins TRBV5-6 to TRBJ1-4, with D maybe TRBD1 (6 bases). V was clipped by 3 bases and J by 5 bases, with 11 bases between them. Germline CDR1 and CDR2: SGHDT and YYEEEE. The CDR3 has 14 amino acids.

This rearrangement joins TRBV5-1 to TRBJ1-2; D gene uncertain. The CDR3 runs to 14 residues. The germline V and J ends were trimmed by 2 bases and 0 bases, with 8 bases remaining between them. Germline V gene lookup returns CDR1 SGHRS and CDR2 YFSETQ. The CDR3 sequence is CASSLGHTNYGYTF. CDR3 sequence (DNA): TGCGCCAGCAGCTTAGGGCACACTAACTATGGCTACACCTTC.

This clone came up once. The chain couples TRBV4-3 to TRBJ1-1; D gene ambiguous. Germline values: CDR1 LGHNA, CDR2 YSLEER. V was cut by 7 bases and J by 1 base, with 13 bases left in between. The CDR3 runs 14 residues. CDR3 loop: CASTRTVENTEAFF. DNA for the CDR3: TGCGCCAGCACCCGGACGGTAGAGAACACTGAAGCTTTCTTT.

This chain uses TRBV10-3 with TRBJ1-1; TRBD1 matches at 7 bases. CDR1 ENHRY and CDR2 SYGVKD come from the germline V gene. V shed 10 bases and J 11 bases; nucleotides not matched to a gene: 10. CDR3 length equals 11 residues. CDR3 protein: CATRDSLVAFF. DNA of the CDR3: TGTGCCACCCGGGACAGTCTCGTCGCTTTCTTT.

This chain joins TRBV10-2 and TRBJ2-4; D is ambiguous. Germline V gene data show CDR1 as WSHSY and CDR2 as SAAADI. CDR3 length: 15 amino acids. With 2 bases removed from V and 8 bases from J, the gap between germline ends came to 16 bases. This CDR3 reads CASSEAGERLDIQYF. The CDR3 nucleotides read TGCGCCAGCAGTGAGGCAGGTGAACGATTGGACATTCAGTACTTC.